This T cell receptor (beta chain) was identified during a study of cytomegalovirus exposure and HLA in healthy donors (dated by TCRdb to the late 2010s). In the study overall: An earlier analysis of roughly 500 of the donors reported roughly 300 Gb of sequence data and roughly 120 million unique TCR beta sequences obtained from about 200 million T cells. Typing coverage varied by locus: roughly 620-640 donors for A, B, C, DRB1 and DQB1; under 550 for DQA1; about 590 for DPA1; roughly 470 for DPB1. All discovery cohort repertoires had been generated using a single sequencing platform. Using immunosequencing, the study profiled T cell repertoires from roughly 650 subjects and related those repertoires to cytomegalovirus serostatus. A later genetic analysis took genome-wide SNP genotypes for about 65% of the 666 donors and used that subset as a discovery cohort. Because of strong linkage in the cohort, a handful of DR-DQ haplotypes were treated as single units for association and clustering. The study combined high-throughput TCR immunosequencing, statistical association of individual TCRs with disease status, and machine learning to predict cytomegalovirus infection status. In addition to the first cohort of around 670 subjects, a separate validation cohort of approximately 130 different subjects was used. The study was designed to test whether signatures of past pathogen exposure could be identified by cataloging public T cell receptors. Both class I and class II loci were covered by HLA typing, at four-digit resolution. An early release covering 550 to 700 HLA-typed donors comprised roughly 300 gigabases of sequencing data and 85 million to 100 million unique TCR sequences. In an earlier analysis of a few hundred of the donors, high-throughput TCR beta sequencing was used to judge whether each TCR beta V gene segment behaved as functional or pseudogenic. Alongside the repertoire data, information on donor age, sex, ethnicity and CMV serostatus was compiled. A later analysis re-examined previously published TCR beta repertoires from hundreds of donors and added high-resolution HLA genotyping to investigate patterns of TCR occurrence. Of the roughly 400 genotyped donors, 65% to 90% were placed in the genetic ancestry cluster associated with self-reported Caucasian donors. Rather than drawing on any new phenotypic data, the later analysis identified candidate immune exposures from TCR beta sequences and the way those sequences occurred across donors. Among 300 to 500 genotyped donors of the cohort, an average of approximately 220,000 unique TCR beta nucleotide sequences was sequenced per donor, of which about 19% were non-productive.

In total, 600 or so healthy bone marrow donors made up the cohort. All cohort members were sampled while nominally healthy, although unrecorded immune exposures were likely present. The donor was CMV seropositive and belonged to the group of some 290 seropositive cohort members. A peripheral blood sample was provided by each donor, and peripheral blood mononuclear cells were used for TCR beta sequencing. Genomic DNA extraction from the blood cell samples was performed with the Qiagen DNeasy Blood Extraction Kit. To note about this clone: The antigen this receptor binds is unknown. Base qualities are not at hand, and no much larger clone is one base apart.

Library construction relied on the immunoSEQ multiplex PCR assay. For the multiplex PCR, a mixture combining 60 forward primers for TCR Vbeta segments and 13 reverse primers for TCR Jbeta segments was used. Amplification of the CDR3 region of rearranged TCR beta genes was performed with a multiplex PCR assay on genomic DNA. On the Illumina HiSeq System, the amplified TCR beta libraries were sequenced as 87-base-pair reads. The paper's data handling went like this. A later analysis tallied tens of millions of unique TCR beta chains across the 666 repertoires, and some 10 million of those chains were shared by two or more donors. To remove PCR and sequencing errors, raw reads were error-corrected and collapsed into unique sequences using a nearest-neighbor algorithm that merged closely related sequences. CDR3 sequences were aligned to IMGT reference sequences to assign V, D and J gene segments. For a sequence to be retained, a match of at least six nucleotides was required to both a V gene segment and a J gene segment. Rearrangements were classified as productive when the CDR3 lacked stop codons and remained in frame with V and J, and all other rearrangements were classified as non-productive. Following IMGT convention, CDR3 was defined as the stretch from the second conserved V-encoded cysteine to the conserved J-encoded phenylalanine. The earlier analysis of 550 to 650 of the donors excluded any sequence lacking an unambiguous match to a single V gene segment. In an earlier analysis of approximately 550 of the donors, V segments were called functional above 56.7% productive rearrangements and were called segregating when the between-donor standard deviation exceeded 5%. To diagnose cytomegalovirus status from the catalog of TCR beta chain sequences, a statistical classification framework was built. V and J gene assignment, in a later analysis, came from comparing TCR nucleotide sequences with IMGT/GENE-DB human TR gene sequences. A later analysis assigned CDR3 sequences and most-parsimonious VDJ recombination scenarios with the TCRdist pipeline. In a later analysis, each TCR beta chain was defined by its CDR3 amino acid sequence together with its V-gene family, and reads without a unique V-gene family were excluded. To address suspected cross-contamination and a sequencing artifact, a later analysis removed a few hundred highly shared, low-generation-probability nucleotide sequences. In a later analysis, a clonal expansion index was calculated for each public chain from normalized within-repertoire ranks of inferred template counts. Generation probabilities in a later analysis came from a VDJ recombination model fitted to out-of-frame rearrangements, and those results were checked against IGoR. Hypergeometric tests were used in a later analysis to score TCR-TCR, TCR-HLA and TCR-CMV co-occurrence, with a repertoire-size bias correction applied to the TCR pairs. False discovery rates were estimated in a later analysis by permuting HLA or CMV assignments 20 times. In a later analysis, co-occurring TCRs were grouped using DBSCAN, with TCRdist sequence similarity added in when clustering inside HLA-allele-positive subsets. Co-occurrence clustering excluded repertoires with fewer than 30,000 or more than 120,000 public chains, plus five with anomalous nucleotide sharing. TCRdb carries this immuneACCESS record with in-frame sequences only. Its versions omit some clonotypes, under half of them owing to an unresolved V gene in the studies checked, with the rest unexplained. V, J and clone size reflect that table, while D and trimming were determined from the DNA. The sample includes 150,000 to 200,000 clones, with more than 60% observed a single time. The ten largest clones capture less than 1.5% of the sample.

On the study overall, not on this receptor specifically: In a later analysis, TCR association rates were found to vary across HLA loci, with the most associated TCRs seen for DRB1 alleles and the fewest for HLA-C alleles. The presence/absence analyses assumed that sequencing depth was roughly uniform across donors, and that assumption may not be true. Most TCR sequences were observed very rarely across donors, whereas some public TCRs were present in many individuals. A cluster of highly shared sequence variants was judged likely to represent a technical artifact of the sequencing pipeline. At a false discovery rate of 0.05, a later analysis linked around 15,000 TCR beta sequences to specific HLA alleles. In a later analysis, HLA-associated TCR beta chains showed more clonal expansion and lower generation probabilities than non-associated chains that were equally common. According to a later analysis, parvovirus B19, influenza, CMV and Epstein-Barr virus appeared linked to several top co-occurrence clusters. Because counts were too low, approximately 18 rarely observed V segments, including chromosome 9 orphons, were excluded from the earlier analysis of about 500 of the donors. Broadly in line with IMGT annotations, most TCR beta V segments showed up in productive rearrangements about 87% or about 30% of the time in an earlier analysis of 450 to 750 of the donors. In vitro tests confirmed that a few of the cytomegalovirus-associated TCR beta chains recognize cytomegalovirus antigens. A later genetic analysis reported fewer N-insertions in productive TCRs among donors in an Asian-associated ancestry cluster than the roughly 700-donor mean. The only immune exposure information available for the cohort was CMV serostatus. Cytomegalovirus status was reported to be diagnosed by the classifier with high specificity and sensitivity in both the original and validation cohorts. Only TCR beta chains were sequenced in this cohort, and the absence of alpha or paired-chain data limited detectable features. Strong co-occurrence of HLA alleles, especially DR and DQ, made assigning TCR associations to individual alleles difficult. A further reported finding was that TCR beta sequences accurately predicted the HLA-A and HLA-B alleles for most subjects in the first cohort. Because HLA typing was unavailable for some donors at each locus, only the typed subset was used in association tests. In a later analysis, most CMV-associated TCR beta chains were found to appear HLA-restricted, with HLA associations seemingly driven largely by CMV exposure. The authors suggested that the approach could potentially be extended to other disease states and immunological phenotypes. In a later genetic analysis, a missense DCLRE1C variant was associated with V-gene and J-gene trimming of TCR beta chains, and the association was replicated in an independent cohort. Linkage disequilibrium might explain the correlated functional status among segregating V segments, but an unknown experimental factor could not be excluded. The study gave a list of more than 150 TCR beta chains associated with cytomegalovirus.

Sequencing used PBMCs. The receptor was derived from a woman aged 25 to 39 in good health and CMV-seropositive.

In nucleotide form, the sequence is TGTGCCAGCACCCCGGGACAAGCTTACGAGCAGTACTTC. Protein translation: CASTPGQAYEQYF. This chain is built from TRBV6-1 and TRBJ2-7; the D segment could be TRBD1, given 6 matching bases. The trim is 7 bases for V and 4 bases for J, with a gap of 14 bases between the germline ends. As encoded in the germline V gene, CDR1 is MNHNS while CDR2 is SASEGT. From the cysteine through the phenylalanine, the CDR3 covers 13 amino acids. The read is trimmed to its CDR3 DNA, 39 bases read in frame from base 1.